This T cell receptor (beta chain) emerged from a study of blood T cell repertoires in COVID-19. Turning to the study itself: Sites across the United States, Italy and Spain contributed samples from acute and convalescent COVID-19. PBMCs, B-cell-depleted T cells, or T cells were the source of the cDNA or gDNA that made up the material.

J gave up 2 bases and V 5 bases, and 8 bases lay outside the gene matches. CDR1 and CDR2 from the germline V gene are SGHTA and FQGNSA. The CDR3 extends over 16 amino acids. Per the original methods: By means of reference gene primer amplification, nucleated cell counts were estimated. The assay was immunoSEQ multiplex PCR, and TCRdb's table has in-frame clones only and misses some. V and J calls and clone size come straight from that table; D and trimming were deduced from the DNA. The profile shows about 240,000 clones, more than 70% of them singletons. Specimen: peripheral blood. This TCR came from a man at least 80 years old with acute or convalescent COVID-19. V and J are TRBV7-2 and TRBJ2-2; TRBD1 matches at 7 bases. CDR3 sequence: CASSIDRAPNTGELFF. CDR3 nucleotides: TGTGCCAGCAGCATTGACAGGGCACCTAACACCGGGGAGCTGTTTTTT.